This entry lists 9 T cell receptor beta chains sequenced from one sample in a study of cytomegalovirus exposure and HLA in healthy donors. PCR primers comprised 60 Vbeta and 13 Jbeta primers. Clones were read by immunoSEQ multiplex PCR, and TCRdb kept only the in-frame ones, dropping some. The table lists about 150,000 clones, roughly 81% of them singletons. The specimen was PBMCs. The receptors derive from a woman between 18 and 29 years old in good health and CMV-seronegative.

The V call is TRBV14, the J call TRBJ2-5; no clear D. The CDR3 totals 13 residues. With 1 base removed from V and 5 bases from J, the gap between germline ends came to 8 bases. CDR1 SGHDN and CDR2 FVKESK come from the germline V gene. The CDR3 region is CASSQGAYETQYF. Here the CDR3 DNA reads TGTGCCAGCAGCCAAGGGGCCTATGAGACCCAGTACTTC.

This clone has just one count. The rearrangement links TRBV25-1 to TRBJ1-4; D unclear. The germline V gene encodes CDR1 MGHDK and CDR2 SYGVNS. Trimming pared 8 bases from V and 7 bases from J, leaving 5 bases between. The CDR3 covers 10 residues. As DNA, the CDR3 is TGTGCCAGCCCGGGTGAAAAACTGTTTTTT. Residues: CASPGEKLFF.

V and J are TRBV30 and TRBJ2-5; no clear D gene. The germline V gene has CDR1 GTSNPN and CDR2 SVGIG (reference sequence). This CDR3 region has 13 residues. Trimming cost V 2 bases and J 2 bases, with 9 bases left between them. The DNA of the CDR3 is TGTGCCTGGAGTTCAGAGGTACAAGAGACCCAGTACTTC. Protein sequence: CAWSSEVQETQYF.

This clone has only a few counts. The chain recombines TRBV6-4 with TRBJ2-2; D call uncertain. The CDR3 runs 13 residues. The V end was cut by 6 bases, the J end by 4 bases, with 9 bases between. CDR1 is MRHNA, CDR2 SNTAGT, per germline. Here the CDR3 reads CASRPRSTGELFF. CDR3 in DNA: TGTGCCAGCAGGCCTAGGAGCACCGGGGAGCTGTTTTTT.

The rearrangement joins TRBV11-2 to TRBJ2-3, with 9 bases aligning to TRBD2. V trimming: 5 bases; J trimming: 6 bases; junction bases outside the gene matches: 9. This CDR3 is built from 15 residues. Germline values: CDR1 SGHAT, CDR2 FQNNGV. The CDR3 nucleotides are TGTGCCAGCAGCGGGACTAGCACCATGGGGGATACGCAGTATTTT. It codes for CASSGTSTMGDTQYF.

The gene calls are TRBV18 and TRBJ1-2; D may be TRBD1 (6 bases). Deletions cut 0 bases from V and 2 bases from J, with 13 bases between. Germline CDR1 is KGHSH and CDR2 is LQKENI. This CDR3 has 16 amino acids. The CDR3 region is CASSPPRGQSNYGYTF. CDR3 in DNA: TGTGCCAGCTCACCACCCAGGGGCCAGTCCAACTATGGCTACACCTTC.

The chain has TRBV7-2 and TRBJ2-2, with 10 nucleotides matching TRBD1. The CDR3 totals 19 residues. V dropped 5 bases and J dropped 3; count of bases not matched to a gene: 15. Germline-derived CDR1 and CDR2 are SGHTA and FQGNSA. The CDR3 DNA follows: TGTGCCAGCAGCCCAATATTTGCCACCGGGACAGGGGACACCGGGGAGCTGTTTTTT. Its translation is CASSPIFATGTGDTGELFF. Filled out from reference TRBV7-2 and TRBJ2-2, the complete variable domain reads GAGVSQSPSNKVTEKGKDVELRCDPISGHTALYWYRQSLGQGLEFLIYFQGNSAPDKSGLPSDRFSAERTGGSVSTLTIQRTQQEDSAVYLCASSPIFATGTGDTGELFFGEGSRLTVL.

The chain combines TRBV6-1 with TRBJ1-4, with 10 bases fitting TRBD1. CDR3 size: 15 residues. Germline V CDR1 and CDR2: MNHNS, SASEGT. The trim removed 7 bases at V and 8 bases at J, leaving 10 bases unmatched. Written as DNA, the CDR3 is TGTGCCAGCATCACCGGGACAGGGGAAATGGAAAAACTGTTTTTT. Its protein is CASITGTGEMEKLFF.

The chain couples TRBV6-5 to TRBJ2-5; tentative D call: TRBD2 (6 bases). V lost 6 bases, J lost 11 bases, and 22 bases lay in between. Germline V gene lookup returns CDR1 MNHEY and CDR2 SVGAGI. CDR3 length: 14 residues. The CDR3 here is CASRAAGQLPEQYF. The CDR3 DNA follows: TGTGCCAGCAGGGCTGCGGGGCAGCTCCCTGAGCAGTACTTC.